The 20 T cell receptor beta chains below were found in one sample sequenced in a study of blood T cell repertoires in COVID-19. Profiled with immunoSEQ multiplex PCR; TCRdb holds only in-frame clones, not every one. The sample records some 320,000 clones, 90% being singletons. Sequenced sample: PBMCs or T cells enriched from blood (not recorded which). The receptors shown here come from a man aged 60 to 75 who had recovered from COVID-19.

The V call is TRBV27, the J call TRBJ2-5; 7 bases are a match to TRBD1. The CDR3 covers 17 residues. Germline trimming cut 1 base from V and 2 bases from J; bases unmatched to any gene: 10. Looked up from germline, CDR1 is MNHEY and CDR2 is SMNVEV (reference sequence). CDR3 sequence: CASSLFSPGTAQETQYF. The CDR3 DNA sequence: TGTGCCAGCAGTTTATTCTCCCCCGGGACAGCACAAGAGACCCAGTACTTC.

The V gene is TRBV7-3, the J gene TRBJ1-1, with a tentative D call TRBD1 (5 bases). The CDR3 spans 19 residues. Germline V gene lookup returns CDR1 SGHTA and CDR2 FQGTGA. V lost 1 base to trimming and J lost 3 bases, with 24 bases between them. CDR3 amino acids: CASSLRGGPPQHGDTEAFF. The CDR3 nucleotides are TGTGCCAGCAGCTTAAGGGGGGGACCGCCTCAACACGGGGACACTGAAGCTTTCTTT.

This rearrangement joins TRBV11-1 to TRBJ2-5; D is possibly TRBD2 (6 bases). CDR3 length: 15 amino acids. Deletions cut 4 bases from V and 5 bases from J, with 17 bases between. Germline assignment: CDR1 SGHAT and CDR2 FQDESV (reference sequence). As DNA, the CDR3 is TGTGCCAGCAGCTCTAAGGGACTGTTTCTCGAGACCCAGTACTTC. This codes for CASSSKGLFLETQYF.

The chain uses TRBV27 and TRBJ1-6, with D uncertain. Germline-derived CDR1 and CDR2 are MNHEY and SMNVEV (reference sequence). The CDR3 sequence is 19 residues long. Between the trimmed V and J ends, which lost 5 bases and 7 bases, there was a span of 27 bases. The CDR3 region is CASSLIAPFGSGRNSPLHF. The CDR3 DNA reads as TGTGCCAGCAGTCTCATAGCCCCCTTCGGGTCGGGGAGGAATTCACCCCTCCACTTT.

The rearrangement uses TRBV5-6 and TRBJ1-1; D unresolved. CDR1 and CDR2 from the germline V gene are SGHDT and YYEEEE. Trimming took 2 bases from V and 4 from J, leaving 9 bases between them. CDR3 size: 13 residues. The CDR3 here is CASSLPGGTEAFF. CDR3 nucleotide sequence: TGTGCCAGCAGCTTACCCGGAGGCACTGAAGCTTTCTTT.

This clone occurred once. This chain connects TRBV7-8 to TRBJ1-5; 8 nucleotides line up with TRBD1. V lost 2 bases and J lost 5; bases outside the gene matches: 8. The CDR3 extends over 16 amino acids. Looked up from germline, CDR1 is SGHVS and CDR2 is FQNEAQ. The CDR3 DNA follows: TGTGCCAGCAGCTTAACTTGGACAGGGAAACATCAGCCCCAGCATTTT. Translating it yields CASSLTWTGKHQPQHF.

V usage is TRBV2 and J usage is TRBJ1-1; no reliable D call. The germline V gene has CDR1 SNHLY and CDR2 FYNNEI. This CDR3 comprises 13 residues. Trimming cost V 7 bases and J 0 bases, with 9 bases left between them. CDR3 coding DNA: TGTGCCAGCAATAGAGGGTTGAACACTGAAGCTTTCTTT. This sequence encodes CASNRGLNTEAFF.

The chain recombines TRBV15 with TRBJ2-5; D unclear. Trimming took off 0 bases at V and 0 bases at J, with 5 bases between the two ends. This CDR3 comprises 14 residues. Per the germline V gene, CDR1 is LNHNV and CDR2 is YYDKDF (reference sequence). CDR3 region: CATSRDRYQETQYF. The CDR3 DNA is TGTGCCACCAGCAGAGACCGTTACCAAGAGACCCAGTACTTC. The variable domain in full, completed from reference TRBV15 and TRBJ2-5, reads DAMVIQNPRYQVTQFGKPVTLSCSQTLNHNVMYWYQQKSSQAPKLLFHYYDKDFNNEADTPDNFQSRRPNTSFCFLDIRSPGLGDTAMYLCATSRDRYQETQYFGPGTRLLVL.

V usage is TRBV6-5 and J usage is TRBJ1-5; TRBD1 aligns across 7 bases. The V segment lost 7 bases and the J segment 0 bases; nucleotides outside the gene matches: 6. CDR1 and CDR2 from the germline V gene are MNHEY and SVGAGI. The CDR3 is made up of 15 amino acids. The CDR3 here is CASNRGTASNQPQHF. As DNA, the CDR3 is TGTGCCAGCAATAGGGGGACAGCTAGCAATCAGCCCCAGCATTTT.

The J gene is TRBJ1-5, the V gene TRBV4-2; D may be TRBD1 (6 bases). The germline V gene has CDR1 LGHNA and CDR2 YNFKEQ. The length of the CDR3 is 15 residues. Trimming cost V 2 bases and J 3 bases, with 11 bases left between them. CDR3 in amino acids: CASSQQGWSNQPQHF. The CDR3 DNA sequence: TGTGCCAGCAGCCAACAGGGGTGGTCCAATCAGCCCCAGCATTTT.

The chain uses TRBV30 and TRBJ2-1; a possible D gene is TRBD2 (6 bases). The germline V gene encodes CDR1 GTSNPN and CDR2 SVGIG (reference sequence). V lost 8 bases and J 9 bases, leaving 26 bases between the germline ends. CDR3 length: 15 residues. The CDR3 protein is CARSGGRTNLGEQFF. The CDR3 DNA reads TGTGCCCGGTCTGGGGGGAGGACCAATCTGGGTGAGCAGTTCTTC.

The chain employs TRBV3-1 (or the pseudogene TRBV3-2) and TRBJ2-7; no clear D. CDR1 is LGHDT and CDR2 is YNNKEL in the germline V gene (reference sequence). The CDR3 has 11 residues. The V end lost 4 bases, the J end lost 6 bases, and 7 bases lay between the germline ends. The CDR3 loop is CASSLHGEQYF. CDR3 nucleotides: TGTGCCAGCAGCCTACATGGCGAGCAGTACTTC.

The chain combines TRBV30 with TRBJ2-1; 9 bases are a match to TRBD1. In germline, CDR1 is GTSNPN, CDR2 SVGIG (reference sequence). CDR3 size: 16 residues. Unmatched junction bases numbered 7, after V lost 0 bases and J lost 4 bases. CDR3: CAWSVSADRGYNEQFF. In DNA form, the CDR3 reads TGTGCCTGGAGTGTTTCGGCGGACAGGGGATACAATGAGCAGTTCTTC.

The chain couples TRBV9 to TRBJ2-1; TRBD2 matches at 12 bases. The germline V gene has CDR1 SGDLS and CDR2 YYNGEE. With 5 bases clipped from V and 8 bases from J, the junction kept 8 bases outside the gene matches. The CDR3 is 15 amino acids. CDR3 DNA sequence: TGTGCCAGCAGTGTGACTAGCGGGAGTCGATATGAGCAGTTCTTC. The encoded protein is CASSVTSGSRYEQFF.

The chain joins TRBV5-1 to TRBJ2-2; D remains unclear. CDR1 SGHRS and CDR2 YFSETQ come from the germline V gene. Trimming pared 4 bases from V and 5 bases from J, leaving 12 bases between. The CDR3 loop spans 14 amino acids. In nucleotides, the CDR3 is TGCGCCAGCAGCCCCCCCCGAGGTACCGGGGAGCTGTTTTTT. Its translation is CASSPPRGTGELFF.

The chain carries TRBV4-1 and TRBJ1-2; TRBD1 might be the D (6 bases). Trimming removed 6 bases at V and 2 bases at J, with 10 bases between. The germline V gene has CDR1 MGHRA and CDR2 YSYEKL. The CDR3 totals 13 residues. The CDR3 region has the DNA TGCGCCAGCAGTAGGCAGGGGAACTATGGCTACACCTTC. It is translated as CASSRQGNYGYTF.

The chain joins TRBV7-9 to TRBJ1-2, with no clear D. Trimming stripped 2 bases from V and 7 bases from J, with 8 bases between. Germline CDR1 is SEHNR and CDR2 is FQNEAQ (reference sequence). The length of the CDR3 is 12 residues. For the CDR3, the DNA is TGTGCCAGCAGCTTATCCTTGGCTGGCTACACCTTC. This codes for CASSLSLAGYTF.

The chain couples TRBV4-1 to TRBJ2-1, with 12 bases that match TRBD2. The V and J ends lost 5 bases and 6 bases, in that order; junction bases with no gene match: 14. Germline values: CDR1 MGHRA, CDR2 YSYEKL. The CDR3 runs 18 residues. CDR3 bases: TGCGCCAGCAGCAGCAAGTTTCTAGCGGGAGGGCCTTTCAATGAGCAGTTCTTC. Its protein is CASSSKFLAGGPFNEQFF.

The chain uses TRBV2 and TRBJ2-2; D might be TRBD1 (6 bases). The V and J ends lost 2 bases and 0 bases respectively, with 7 bases between them. The CDR3 is made up of 15 amino acids. Germline CDR1 and CDR2: SNHLY and FYNNEI. The CDR3 protein is CASSEQGTNTGELFF. DNA of the CDR3: TGTGCCAGCAGTGAACAGGGGACGAACACCGGGGAGCTGTTTTTT.

The chain has TRBV7-8 and TRBJ1-1; D might be TRBD1 (5 bases). Germline lookup yields CDR1 SGHVS and CDR2 FQNEAQ. V was clipped by 2 bases and J by 5 bases, with 33 bases between them. The CDR3 has 21 residues. As DNA, the CDR3 is TGTGCCAGCAGCTTATTCCTCCCGTCGGGGGGGACGGGGGAGGGTCAAACTGAAGCTTTCTTT. Its translation is CASSLFLPSGGTGEGQTEAFF.